The clone carrying this TCR beta chain has at least ten counts. This sample was included in a study of early T cells in non-severe SARS-CoV-2 infection. The CDR3 sequence is 13 residues long. The V gene's germline CDR1 is DFQATT and CDR2 SNEGSKA (reference sequence). V was clipped by 7 bases and J by 2 bases, with 13 bases between them. The protocol attached unique molecular identifiers to individual cDNA molecules. MiXCR, applied by TCRdb to the 5' RACE reads, yields one record per CDR3 protein. The profile shows about 48,000 distinct CDR3 sequences, less than 6.5% of them singletons. The clonotype originates from an adult who was a healthcare worker with PCR-confirmed SARS-CoV-2 infection or an uninfected control (not recorded which). The chain links TRBV20-1 to TRBJ2-3; D not certain. Specimen: whole blood, collected at baseline. Here the CDR3 reads CSGQEAPTDTQYF. The CDR3 bases are TGCAGTGGCCAAGAGGCCCCCACAGATACGCAGTATTTT.